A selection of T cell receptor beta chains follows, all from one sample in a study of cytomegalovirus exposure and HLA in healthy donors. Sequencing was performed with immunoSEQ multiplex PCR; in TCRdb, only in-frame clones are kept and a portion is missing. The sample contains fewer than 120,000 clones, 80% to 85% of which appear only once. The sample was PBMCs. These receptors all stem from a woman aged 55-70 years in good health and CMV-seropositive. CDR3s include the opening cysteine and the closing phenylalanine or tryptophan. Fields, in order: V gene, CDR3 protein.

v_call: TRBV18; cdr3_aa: CASSPEDSAYGYTF
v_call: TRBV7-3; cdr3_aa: CASSSSGLAGVVEQFF
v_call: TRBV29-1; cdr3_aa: CSVRGGESSYNEQFF
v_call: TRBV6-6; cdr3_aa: CASSYASGRKDTQYF
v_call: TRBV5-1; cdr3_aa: CASSPGQITDTQYF
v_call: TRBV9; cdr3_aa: CASSADRFSYEQYF
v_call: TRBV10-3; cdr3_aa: CAISEDRGYQETQYF
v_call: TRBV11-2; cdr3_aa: CASSPSATASSYNEQFF
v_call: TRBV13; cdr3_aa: CATFPGKAKNIQYF
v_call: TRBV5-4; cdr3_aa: CASSPSPAGSAIYEQYF
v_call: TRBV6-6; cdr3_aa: CASSPRQGGHYGYTF
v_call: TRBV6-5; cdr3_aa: CASSYGQADYGYTF
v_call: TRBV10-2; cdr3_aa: CASSELAVQETQYF
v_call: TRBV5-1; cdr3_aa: CASRRDRSSYEQYF
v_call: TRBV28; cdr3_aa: CASSLGAGGETQYF
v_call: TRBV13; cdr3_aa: CASSLASYNEQFF
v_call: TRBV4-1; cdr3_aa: CASSQLGGLSSGNTIYF
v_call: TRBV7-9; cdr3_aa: CASRPGSDTGTRQFF
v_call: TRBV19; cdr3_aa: CASSAQTGGNGYTF
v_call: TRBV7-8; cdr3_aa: CASSLLGDSHTEAFF
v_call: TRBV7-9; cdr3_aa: CASSLGQGTESGYTF
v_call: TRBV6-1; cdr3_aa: CASSGGMTDYEKLFF
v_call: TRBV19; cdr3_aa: CATSIYTEAFF
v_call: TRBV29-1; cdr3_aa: CSVAGDRAEQPQHF
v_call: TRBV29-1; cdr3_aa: CSVAPQGGGTNTEAFF
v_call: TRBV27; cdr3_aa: CASSNGRELEFF
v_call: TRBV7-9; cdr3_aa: CASSVRTRRRDNEQFF
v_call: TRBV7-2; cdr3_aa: CASSPAGHYSNQPQHF
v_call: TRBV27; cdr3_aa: CATSDRPNEKLFF
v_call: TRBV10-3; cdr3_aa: CAISEVEDWREQYF
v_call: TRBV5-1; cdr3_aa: CASSLGDRGNTIYF
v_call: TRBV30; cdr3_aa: CAWRQVGEQYF
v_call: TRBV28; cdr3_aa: CASRGQFSGANVLTF
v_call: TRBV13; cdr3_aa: CASSLGTGYEQYF
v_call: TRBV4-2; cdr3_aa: CASSPFGLAGAVFF
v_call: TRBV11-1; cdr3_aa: CASSKGQLSYNEQFF
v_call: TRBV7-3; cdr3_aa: CASSLVPDRGNNEQFF
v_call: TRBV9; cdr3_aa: CASSPAVSADLAKNIQYF
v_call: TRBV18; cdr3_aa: CASSPDRGGTEAFF
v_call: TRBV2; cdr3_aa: CASSDRGGSSYEQYF
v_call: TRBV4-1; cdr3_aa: CASSQTGQSADYGYTF
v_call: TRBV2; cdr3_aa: CASSELGQGHSPLHF
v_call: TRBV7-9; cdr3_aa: CASREREGLSGEQFF
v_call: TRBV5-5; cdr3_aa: CASSLQQGGYAEAFF
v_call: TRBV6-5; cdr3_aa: CASRSDKESSYEQYF
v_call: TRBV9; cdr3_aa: CASSVTSAGELFF
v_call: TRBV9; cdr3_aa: CASSTGGPKTQYF
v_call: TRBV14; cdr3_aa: CASSQGTPSSGNTIYF
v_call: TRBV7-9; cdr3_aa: CASSFIMGGGSEAFF
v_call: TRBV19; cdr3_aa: CASSSYASGGGYEQYF
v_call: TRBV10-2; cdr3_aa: CASSDVAGALGQYF
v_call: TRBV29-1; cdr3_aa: CSGRLGSGEHFNEQFF
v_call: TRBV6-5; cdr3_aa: CASSYSTGQTSYEQYF
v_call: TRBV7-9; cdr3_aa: CASSLAGAGNTIYF
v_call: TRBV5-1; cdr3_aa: CASRGAASTNEQFF
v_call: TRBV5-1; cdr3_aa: CASSGQLTDTQYF
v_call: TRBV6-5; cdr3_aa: CASSYSTGVGNTIYF